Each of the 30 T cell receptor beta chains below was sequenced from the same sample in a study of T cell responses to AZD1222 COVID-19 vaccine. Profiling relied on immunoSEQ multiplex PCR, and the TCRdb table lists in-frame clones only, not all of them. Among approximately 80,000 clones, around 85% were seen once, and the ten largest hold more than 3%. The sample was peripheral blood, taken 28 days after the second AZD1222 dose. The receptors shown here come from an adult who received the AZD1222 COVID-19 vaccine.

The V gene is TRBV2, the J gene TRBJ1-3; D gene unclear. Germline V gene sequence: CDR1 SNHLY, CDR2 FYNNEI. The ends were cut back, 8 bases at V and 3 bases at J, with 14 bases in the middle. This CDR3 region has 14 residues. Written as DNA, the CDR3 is TGTGCCAGCCATACCGGCGCAGTTGGAAACACCATATATTTT. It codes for CASHTGAVGNTIYF.

The CDR3, as DNA: TGTGCCAGTAGTACCAGGGGAACCATGAACACTGAAGCTTTCTTT. Translation gives CASSTRGTMNTEAFF. V gene TRBV19 combines with J gene TRBJ1-1; perhaps TRBD1 as D (6 bases). Between the trimmed V and J ends, which lost 4 bases and 0 bases, there was a span of 12 bases. Per the germline V gene, CDR1 is LNHDA and CDR2 is SQIVND (reference sequence). This CDR3 spans 15 amino acids. The full variable domain, with the rest looked up from reference TRBV19 and TRBJ1-1, is DGGITQSPKYLFRKEGQNVTLSCEQNLNHDAMYWYRQDPGQGLRLIYYSQIVNDFQKGDIAEGYSVSREKKESFPLTVTSAQKNPTAFYLCASSTRGTMNTEAFFGQGTRLTVV.

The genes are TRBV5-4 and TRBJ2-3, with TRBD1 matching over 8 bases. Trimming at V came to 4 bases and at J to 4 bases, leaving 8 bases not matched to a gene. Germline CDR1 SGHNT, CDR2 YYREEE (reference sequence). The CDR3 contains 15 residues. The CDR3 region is CASSLGQGRADTQYF. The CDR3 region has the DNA TGTGCCAGCAGCCTCGGACAGGGTCGAGCAGATACGCAGTATTTT.

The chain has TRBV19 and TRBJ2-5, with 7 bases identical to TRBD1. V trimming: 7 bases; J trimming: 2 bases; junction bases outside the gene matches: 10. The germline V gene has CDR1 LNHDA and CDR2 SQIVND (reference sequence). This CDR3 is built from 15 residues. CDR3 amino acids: CASKAGGRPQETQYF. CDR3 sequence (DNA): TGTGCCAGTAAGGCAGGGGGAAGACCTCAAGAGACCCAGTACTTC.

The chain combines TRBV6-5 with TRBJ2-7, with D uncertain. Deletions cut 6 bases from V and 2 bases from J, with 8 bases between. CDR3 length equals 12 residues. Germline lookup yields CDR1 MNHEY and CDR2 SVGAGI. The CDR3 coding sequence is TGTGCCAGCAGCCTCGGAGCCTACGAGCAGTACTTC. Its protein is CASSLGAYEQYF.

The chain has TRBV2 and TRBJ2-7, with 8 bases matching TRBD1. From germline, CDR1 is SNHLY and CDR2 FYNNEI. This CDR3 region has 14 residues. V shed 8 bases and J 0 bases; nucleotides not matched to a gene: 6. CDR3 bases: TGTGCCAGCTCTGTGGACAGGGACTCCTACGAGCAGTACTTC. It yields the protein CASSVDRDSYEQYF.

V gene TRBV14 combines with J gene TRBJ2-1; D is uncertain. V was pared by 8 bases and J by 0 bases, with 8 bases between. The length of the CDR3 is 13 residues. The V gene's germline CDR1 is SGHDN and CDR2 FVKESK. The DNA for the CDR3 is TGTGCCAGCGGACCCGACTCCTACAATGAGCAGTTCTTC. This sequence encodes CASGPDSYNEQFF.

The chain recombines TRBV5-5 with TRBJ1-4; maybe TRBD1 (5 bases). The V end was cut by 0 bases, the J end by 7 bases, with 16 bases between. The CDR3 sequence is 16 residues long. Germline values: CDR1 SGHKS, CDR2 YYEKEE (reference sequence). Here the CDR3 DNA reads TGTGCCAGCAGCTTGGACCCTGCCAGGGAGGGTGAAAAACTGTTTTTT. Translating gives CASSLDPAREGEKLFF.

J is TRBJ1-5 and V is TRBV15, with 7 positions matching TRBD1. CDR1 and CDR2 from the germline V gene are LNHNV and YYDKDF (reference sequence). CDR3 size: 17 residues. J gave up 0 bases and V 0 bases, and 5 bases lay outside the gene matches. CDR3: CATSRDWTGDSNQPQHF. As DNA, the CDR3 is TGTGCCACCAGCAGAGATTGGACAGGCGATAGCAATCAGCCCCAGCATTTT.

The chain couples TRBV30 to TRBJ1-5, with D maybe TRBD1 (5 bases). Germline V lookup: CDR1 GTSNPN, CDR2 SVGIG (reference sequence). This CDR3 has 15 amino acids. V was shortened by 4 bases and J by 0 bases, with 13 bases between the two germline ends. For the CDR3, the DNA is TGTGCCTGGAACCAGGACACCTATAGCAATCAGCCCCAGCATTTT. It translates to CAWNQDTYSNQPQHF. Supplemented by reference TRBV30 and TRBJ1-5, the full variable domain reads SQTIHQWPATLVQPVGSPLSLECTVEGTSNPNLYWYRQAAGRGLQLLFYSVGIGQISSEVPQNLSASRPQDRQFILSSKKLLLSDSGFYLCAWNQDTYSNQPQHFGDGTRLSIL.

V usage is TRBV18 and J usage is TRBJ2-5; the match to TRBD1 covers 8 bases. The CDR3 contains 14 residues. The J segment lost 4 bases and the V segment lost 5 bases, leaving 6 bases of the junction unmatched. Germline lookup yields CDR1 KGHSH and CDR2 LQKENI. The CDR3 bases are TGTGCCAGCTCAGTAAGACAGGGGATAGAGACCCAGTACTTC. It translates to CASSVRQGIETQYF.

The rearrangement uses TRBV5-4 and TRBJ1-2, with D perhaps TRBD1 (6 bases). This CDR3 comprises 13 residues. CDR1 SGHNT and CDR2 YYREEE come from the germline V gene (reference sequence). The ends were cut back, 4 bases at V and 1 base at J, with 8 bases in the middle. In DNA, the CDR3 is TGTGCCAGCAGCCTGGACAGTAACTATGGCTACACCTTC. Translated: CASSLDSNYGYTF.

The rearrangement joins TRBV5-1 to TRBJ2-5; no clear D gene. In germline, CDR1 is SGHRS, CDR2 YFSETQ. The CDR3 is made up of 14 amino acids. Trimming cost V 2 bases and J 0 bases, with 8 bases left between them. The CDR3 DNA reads TGCGCCAGCAGCTTACCTAGGTACCAAGAGACCCAGTACTTC. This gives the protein CASSLPRYQETQYF.

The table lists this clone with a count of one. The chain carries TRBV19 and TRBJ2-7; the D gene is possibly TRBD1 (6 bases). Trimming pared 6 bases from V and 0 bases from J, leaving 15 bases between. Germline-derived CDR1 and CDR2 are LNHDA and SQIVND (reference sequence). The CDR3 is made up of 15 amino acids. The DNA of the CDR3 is TGTGCCAGTAGCAAACAGGGATTGAGCTCCTACGAGCAGTACTTC. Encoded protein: CASSKQGLSSYEQYF. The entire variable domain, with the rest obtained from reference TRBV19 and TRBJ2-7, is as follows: DGGITQSPKYLFRKEGQNVTLSCEQNLNHDAMYWYRQDPGQGLRLIYYSQIVNDFQKGDIAEGYSVSREKKESFPLTVTSAQKNPTAFYLCASSKQGLSSYEQYFGPGTRLTVT.

The CDR3 spells CASSLLSTGHDEAFF. The CDR3 DNA sequence: TGCGCCAGCAGCTTATTATCGACGGGACATGATGAAGCTTTCTTT. The chain recombines TRBV5-1 with TRBJ1-1; perhaps TRBD1 as D (6 bases). The germline V gene has CDR1 SGHRS and CDR2 YFSETQ. V lost 2 bases and J 7 bases, leaving 18 bases between the germline ends. This CDR3 has 15 amino acids.

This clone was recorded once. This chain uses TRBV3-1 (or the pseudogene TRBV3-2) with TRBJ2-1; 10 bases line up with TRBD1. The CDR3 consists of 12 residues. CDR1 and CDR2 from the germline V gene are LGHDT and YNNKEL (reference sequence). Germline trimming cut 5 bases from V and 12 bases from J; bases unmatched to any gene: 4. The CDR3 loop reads CASSGTGETQFF. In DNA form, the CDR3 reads TGTGCCAGCAGCGGGACAGGGGAAACGCAGTTCTTC.

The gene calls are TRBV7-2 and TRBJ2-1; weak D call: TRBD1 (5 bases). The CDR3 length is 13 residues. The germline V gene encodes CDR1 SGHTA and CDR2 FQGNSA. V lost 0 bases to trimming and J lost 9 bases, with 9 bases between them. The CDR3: CASSLALRVEQFF. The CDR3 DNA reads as TGTGCCAGCAGCTTAGCGCTCAGGGTTGAGCAGTTCTTC.

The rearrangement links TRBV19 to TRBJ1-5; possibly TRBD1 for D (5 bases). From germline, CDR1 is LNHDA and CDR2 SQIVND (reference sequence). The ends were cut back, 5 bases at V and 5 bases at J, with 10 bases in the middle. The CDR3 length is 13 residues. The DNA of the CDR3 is TGTGCCAGTAGTGGGGCCGTAGATCAGCCCCAGCATTTT. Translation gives CASSGAVDQPQHF.

The CDR3 bases are TGTGCCAGCAGCCCAAGTGGGGCGTTCAGGGCGGCTGAAGCTTTCTTT. It specifies CASSPSGAFRAAEAFF. The rearrangement joins TRBV9 to TRBJ1-1; D is possibly TRBD1 (5 bases). V was shortened by 4 bases and J by 6 bases, with 22 bases between the two germline ends. The CDR3 sequence is 16 residues long. Germline CDR1 is SGDLS and CDR2 is YYNGEE.

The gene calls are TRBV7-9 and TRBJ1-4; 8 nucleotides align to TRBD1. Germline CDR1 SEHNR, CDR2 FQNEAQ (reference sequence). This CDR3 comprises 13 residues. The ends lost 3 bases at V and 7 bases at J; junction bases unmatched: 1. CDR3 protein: CASSLGTGEKLFF. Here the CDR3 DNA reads TGTGCCAGCAGCTTGGGGACAGGTGAAAAACTGTTTTTT. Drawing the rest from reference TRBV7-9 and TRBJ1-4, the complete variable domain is DTGVSQNPRHKITKRGQNVTFRCDPISEHNRLYWYRQTLGQGPEFLTYFQNEAQLEKSRLLSDRFSAERPKGSFSTLEIQRTEQGDSAMYLCASSLGTGEKLFFGSGTQLSVL.

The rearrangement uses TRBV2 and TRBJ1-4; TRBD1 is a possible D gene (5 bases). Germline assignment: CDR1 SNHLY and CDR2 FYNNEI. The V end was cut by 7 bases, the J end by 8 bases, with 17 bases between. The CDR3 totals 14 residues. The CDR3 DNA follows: TGTGCCAGCACTCTCCAAGGGGTCAGAGAAAAACTGTTTTTT. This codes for CASTLQGVREKLFF.

CDR3 bases: TGTGCCAGCAGTTCCTCTAGTTCGGGACTTGTCACAGATACGCAGTATTTT. This codes for CASSSSSSGLVTDTQYF. This rearrangement joins TRBV28 to TRBJ2-3; maybe TRBD2 (6 bases). CDR3 length: 17 amino acids. CDR1 MDHEN and CDR2 SYDVKM come from the germline V gene. V lost 4 bases and J lost 2, with 19 bases in between.

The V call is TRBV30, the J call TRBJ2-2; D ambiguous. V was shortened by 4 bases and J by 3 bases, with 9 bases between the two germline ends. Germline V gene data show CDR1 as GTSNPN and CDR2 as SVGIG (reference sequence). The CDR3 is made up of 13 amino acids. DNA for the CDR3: TGTGCCTGGATGGGGTGGGACACCGGGGAGCTGTTTTTT. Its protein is CAWMGWDTGELFF.

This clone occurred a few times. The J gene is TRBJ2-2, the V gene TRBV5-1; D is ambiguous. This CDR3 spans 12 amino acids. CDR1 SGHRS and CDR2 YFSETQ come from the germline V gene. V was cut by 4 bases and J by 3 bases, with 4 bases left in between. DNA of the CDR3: TGCGCCAGCAGCAGGGACACCGGGGAGCTGTTTTTT. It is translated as CASSRDTGELFF.

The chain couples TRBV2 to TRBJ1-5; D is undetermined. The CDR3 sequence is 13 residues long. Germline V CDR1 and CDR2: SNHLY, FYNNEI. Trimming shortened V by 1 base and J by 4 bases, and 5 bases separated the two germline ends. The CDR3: CASSEGRNQPQHF. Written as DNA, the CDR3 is TGTGCCAGCAGTGAAGGGAGAAATCAGCCCCAGCATTTT.

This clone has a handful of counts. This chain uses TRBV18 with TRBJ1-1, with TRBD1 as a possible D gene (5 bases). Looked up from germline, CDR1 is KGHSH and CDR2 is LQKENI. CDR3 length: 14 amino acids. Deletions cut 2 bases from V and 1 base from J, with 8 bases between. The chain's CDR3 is CASSPGGANTEAFF. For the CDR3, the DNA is TGTGCCAGCTCACCAGGGGGAGCGAACACTGAAGCTTTCTTT. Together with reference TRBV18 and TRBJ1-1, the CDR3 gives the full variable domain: NAGVMQNPRHLVRRRGQEARLRCSPMKGHSHVYWYRQLPEEGLKFMVYLQKENIIDESGMPKERFSAEFPKEGPSILRIQQVVRGDSAAYFCASSPGGANTEAFFGQGTRLTVV.

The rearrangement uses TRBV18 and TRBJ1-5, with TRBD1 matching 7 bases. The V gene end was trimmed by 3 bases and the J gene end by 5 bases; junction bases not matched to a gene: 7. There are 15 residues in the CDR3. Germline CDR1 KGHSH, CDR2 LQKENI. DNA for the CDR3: TGTGCCAGCTCACCCGCCCGGACAGGATATCAGCCCCAGCATTTT. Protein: CASSPARTGYQPQHF.

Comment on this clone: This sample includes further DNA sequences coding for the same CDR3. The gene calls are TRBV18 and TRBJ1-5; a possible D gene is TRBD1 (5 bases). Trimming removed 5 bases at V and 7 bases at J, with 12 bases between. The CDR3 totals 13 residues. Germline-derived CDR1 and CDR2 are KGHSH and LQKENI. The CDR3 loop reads CASSRGLEQPQHF. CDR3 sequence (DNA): TGTGCCAGCTCAAGGGGTTTGGAGCAGCCCCAGCATTTT.

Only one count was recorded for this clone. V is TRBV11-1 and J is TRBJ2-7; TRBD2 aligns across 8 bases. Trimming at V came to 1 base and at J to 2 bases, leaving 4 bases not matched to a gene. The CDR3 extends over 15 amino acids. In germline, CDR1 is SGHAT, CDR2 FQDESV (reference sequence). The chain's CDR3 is CASSLGPGGTYEQYF. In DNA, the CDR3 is TGTGCCAGCAGCTTAGGACCGGGAGGGACCTACGAGCAGTACTTC.

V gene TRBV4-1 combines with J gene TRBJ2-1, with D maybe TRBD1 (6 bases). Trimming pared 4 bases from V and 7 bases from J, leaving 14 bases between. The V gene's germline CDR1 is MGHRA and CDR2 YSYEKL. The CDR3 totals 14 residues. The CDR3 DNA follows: TGCGCCAGCAGCCCCCGGGACAAGGGAAATGAGCAGTTCTTC. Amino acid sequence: CASSPRDKGNEQFF.